The 24 T cell receptor beta chains presented below share a single source sample, sequenced in a study of blood T cell repertoires in COVID-19. Clones were read by immunoSEQ multiplex PCR, and TCRdb kept only the in-frame ones, dropping some. This table holds around 250,000 clones, over 80% found once. Sequenced input: peripheral blood. The origin of the receptors is a man in his fifties or sixties who had recovered from COVID-19.

A single count supports this clone. The chain has TRBV9 and TRBJ2-5, with 9 bases matching TRBD2. The CDR3 length is 15 residues. V shed 3 bases, J shed 1 base, and the junction held 4 bases outside the gene matches. Germline V CDR1 and CDR2: SGDLS, YYNGEE. The CDR3 loop is CASSATSGTQETQYF. CDR3 nucleotides: TGTGCCAGCAGCGCGACTAGCGGAACCCAAGAGACCCAGTACTTC.

A single count supports this clone. V gene TRBV6-6 combines with J gene TRBJ1-2; the match to TRBD1 covers 8 bases. The CDR3 has 17 amino acids. V trimming: 5 bases; J trimming: 8 bases; junction bases outside the gene matches: 19. Germline V gene data show CDR1 as MNHNY and CDR2 as SVGAGI (reference sequence). Here the CDR3 DNA reads TGTGCCAGCAGTCCGACAGGGGCCGGGAAGGGATTTTGGGGCTACACCTTC. Its translation: CASSPTGAGKGFWGYTF.

The chain couples TRBV6-6 to TRBJ1-2; TRBD1 matches at 7 bases. V shed 6 bases, J shed 5 bases, and the junction held 6 bases outside the gene matches. The CDR3 runs 13 residues. Germline V CDR1 and CDR2: MNHNY, SVGAGI (reference sequence). CDR3 sequence reads: CASRPTTGYGYTF. CDR3 DNA sequence: TGTGCCAGCAGGCCCACGACAGGGTATGGCTACACCTTC.

V gene TRBV9 combines with J gene TRBJ2-5; 8 nucleotides agree with TRBD2. The junction had 6 bases not matched to a gene; V was cut back by 7 bases and J by 4 bases. The CDR3 covers 13 residues. The germline V gene has CDR1 SGDLS and CDR2 YYNGEE. CDR3 sequence reads: CASGSGNRETQYF. The CDR3 nucleotides read TGTGCCAGCGGTAGCGGGAACCGAGAGACCCAGTACTTC.

The gene calls are TRBV19 and TRBJ2-7, with D perhaps TRBD2 (6 bases). Germline assignment: CDR1 LNHDA and CDR2 SQIVND (reference sequence). Trimming took off 5 bases at V and 3 bases at J, with 11 bases between the two ends. The CDR3 length is 13 residues. The CDR3 coding sequence is TGTGCCAGTAGTGACGTCGGGGGCTACGAGCAGTACTTC. Encoded protein: CASSDVGGYEQYF. Full variable domain (remainder filled in from reference TRBV19 and TRBJ2-7): DGGITQSPKYLFRKEGQNVTLSCEQNLNHDAMYWYRQDPGQGLRLIYYSQIVNDFQKGDIAEGYSVSREKKESFPLTVTSAQKNPTAFYLCASSDVGGYEQYFGPGTRLTVT.

The rearrangement joins TRBV3-1 (or the pseudogene TRBV3-2) to TRBJ1-1; D gene unclear. The CDR3 runs 16 residues. Trimming took 8 bases from V and 1 from J, leaving 20 bases between them. Looked up from germline, CDR1 is LGHDT and CDR2 is YNNKEL (reference sequence). CDR3 in amino acids: CASATVVTDGNTEAFF. For the CDR3, the DNA is TGTGCCAGCGCCACAGTTGTGACCGACGGGAACACTGAAGCTTTCTTT.

The chain uses TRBV28 and TRBJ2-4, with D possibly matching TRBD1 (7 bases). CDR3 length: 17 residues. Germline V gene data show CDR1 as MDHEN and CDR2 as SYDVKM. V dropped 6 bases and J dropped 1 base, with 19 bases sitting between them. The CDR3 DNA reads TGTGCCAGCAGCCCGTTGGAGGGGGCTGTGGCCAAAAACATTCAGTACTTC. Translating gives CASSPLEGAVAKNIQYF. The variable domain in full, completed from reference TRBV28 and TRBJ2-4, reads DVKVTQSSRYLVKRTGEKVFLECVQDMDHENMFWYRQDPGLGLRLIYFSYDVKMKEKGDIPEGYSVSREKKERFSLILESASTNQTSMYLCASSPLEGAVAKNIQYFGAGTRLSVL.

The rearrangement links TRBV5-1 to TRBJ2-2; 7 nucleotides align to TRBD1. CDR3 size: 15 residues. The V gene end was trimmed by 9 bases and the J gene end by 2 bases; junction bases not matched to a gene: 10. Germline loops: CDR1 SGHRS, CDR2 YFSETQ. The CDR3 DNA reads as TGCGCCAACCCCCCGGGGACAGAAAACACCGGGGAGCTGTTTTTT. Translating it yields CANPPGTENTGELFF.

The V and J genes are TRBV5-4 and TRBJ2-7; possible D gene TRBD1, 5 bases. CDR3 size: 13 residues. Trimming took off 7 bases at V and 0 bases at J, with 11 bases between the two ends. Germline assignment: CDR1 SGHNT and CDR2 YYREEE (reference sequence). The chain's CDR3 is CASGPTDSYEQYF. The DNA for the CDR3 is TGTGCCAGCGGACCGACAGACTCCTACGAGCAGTACTTC.

The V and J genes are TRBV28 and TRBJ2-7; 7 positions agree with TRBD1. Germline V gene data show CDR1 as MDHEN and CDR2 as SYDVKM. The CDR3 runs 13 residues. The ends lost 7 bases at V and 4 bases at J; junction bases unmatched: 7. The CDR3 DNA sequence: TGTGCCAGCAAAGGGACAGTGATTTACGAGCAGTACTTC. It encodes CASKGTVIYEQYF.

The V and J genes are TRBV12-3 or TRBV12-4 and TRBJ2-1; TRBD2 matches 7 bases. V lost 4 bases, J lost 7 bases, and 1 base stayed unmatched. This CDR3 contains 12 residues. The CDR3 region has the DNA TGTGCCAGCAGTTGGGGGGGGAATGAGCAGTTCTTC. Amino acid sequence: CASSWGGNEQFF.

The V and J genes are TRBV2 and TRBJ2-3, with no clear D. The V end was cut by 4 bases, the J end by 5 bases, with 10 bases between. CDR3 length equals 13 residues. Germline CDR1 and CDR2: SNHLY and FYNNEI. The CDR3 coding sequence is TGTGCCAGCAGTGTAGTGGTATTAGATACGCAGTATTTT. Translating gives CASSVVVLDTQYF. The variable domain in full, with the rest retrieved from reference TRBV2 and TRBJ2-3, is EPEVTQTPSHQVTQMGQEVILRCVPISNHLYFYWYRQILGQKVEFLVSFYNNEISEKSEIFDDQFSVERPDGSNFTLKIRSTKLEDSAMYFCASSVVVLDTQYFGPGTRLTVL.

This chain uses TRBV7-9 with TRBJ2-4, with 9 bases identical to TRBD1. The CDR3 spans 16 residues. CDR1 and CDR2 from the germline V gene are SEHNR and FQNEAQ (reference sequence). The V and J ends lost 5 bases and 0 bases, in that order; junction bases with no gene match: 5. The CDR3 DNA sequence: TGTGCCAGCAGCGACGGACAGGGGCTAGCCAAAAACATTCAGTACTTC. Its protein is CASSDGQGLAKNIQYF.

This chain uses TRBV7-6 with TRBJ1-2, with D unclear. The CDR3 length is 11 residues. Trimming took 4 bases from V and 6 from J, leaving 6 bases between them. The germline CDR1 and CDR2 sequences are SGHVS and FNYEAQ. CDR3 region: CASSSTDGYTF. The CDR3 nucleotides are TGTGCCAGCAGCTCTACGGATGGCTACACCTTC.

The chain is built from TRBV12-3 or TRBV12-4 and TRBJ2-1; D is possibly TRBD1 (5 bases). The CDR3 spans 13 residues. V was trimmed by 6 bases and J by 4 bases, leaving 10 bases between them. The CDR3 reads CASRTDSYNEQFF. CDR3 sequence (DNA): TGTGCCAGCAGAACCGACAGTTACAATGAGCAGTTCTTC.

The CDR3 bases are TGTGCCAGCAGCGACCGGGACAGGGCCCATCTACCCTCCTACGAGCAGTACTTC. Translated, it gives CASSDRDRAHLPSYEQYF. The genes are TRBV7-2 and TRBJ2-7, with TRBD1 matching 9 bases. Germline lookup yields CDR1 SGHTA and CDR2 FQGNSA. V shed 5 bases, J shed 0 bases, and the junction held 14 bases outside the gene matches. CDR3 size: 18 residues.

The rearrangement links TRBV4-1 to TRBJ2-2; a weak D match, TRBD1 (6 bases). V lost 3 bases and J lost 1, with 9 bases in between. The CDR3 is made up of 15 amino acids. Germline V CDR1 and CDR2: MGHRA, YSYEKL. The CDR3 sequence: CASSHQDRNTGELFF. The CDR3, as DNA: TGCGCCAGCAGCCACCAGGACAGGAACACCGGGGAGCTGTTTTTT.

The V call is TRBV2, the J call TRBJ2-1, with D maybe TRBD2 (6 bases). V gave up 4 bases and J gave up 4 bases, with 11 bases separating them. Germline CDR1 reads SNHLY; CDR2 reads FYNNEI. This CDR3 comprises 14 residues. The CDR3 bases are TGTGCCAGCAGTGTGGGCGGGGTATACAATGAGCAGTTCTTC. Its translation: CASSVGGVYNEQFF.

The chain is built from TRBV4-1 and TRBJ2-3; TRBD1 matches 7 bases. The J segment lost 2 bases and the V segment lost 1 base, leaving 9 bases of the junction unmatched. This CDR3 has 17 residues. Germline CDR1 and CDR2: MGHRA and YSYEKL. CDR3 region: CASSQAGTARSTDTQYF. The DNA of the CDR3 is TGCGCCAGCAGCCAAGCGGGGACAGCGCGTTCCACAGATACGCAGTATTTT.

Here the CDR3 DNA reads TGTGCCAGCAGCGAACTCTACAGGGGCGAGTTCTTC. It specifies CASSELYRGEFF. V and J are TRBV5-5 and TRBJ2-1; 7 bases are shared with TRBD1. Germline CDR1 and CDR2: SGHKS and YYEKEE (reference sequence). The length of the CDR3 is 12 residues. J was trimmed by 14 bases and V by 4 bases; bases with no gene match: 9.

The rearrangement joins TRBV28 to TRBJ2-2, with a possible D match to TRBD2 (5 bases). Per the germline V gene, CDR1 is MDHEN and CDR2 is SYDVKM. This CDR3 comprises 13 residues. V lost 6 bases and J lost 4, with 9 bases in between. This CDR3 is CASREGSTGELFF. For the CDR3, the DNA is TGTGCCAGCAGAGAGGGTTCCACCGGGGAGCTGTTTTTT.

The rearrangement links TRBV18 to TRBJ1-4; TRBD1 agrees at 7 bases. The CDR3 has 15 residues. Trimming at V came to 5 bases and at J to 6 bases, leaving 9 bases not matched to a gene. Germline loops: CDR1 KGHSH, CDR2 LQKENI. The CDR3 reads CASSSRQGLYEKLFF. CDR3 nucleotides: TGTGCCAGCTCAAGCCGACAGGGCCTCTATGAAAAACTGTTTTTT. The full variable domain, rest sourced from reference TRBV18 and TRBJ1-4, is NAGVMQNPRHLVRRRGQEARLRCSPMKGHSHVYWYRQLPEEGLKFMVYLQKENIIDESGMPKERFSAEFPKEGPSILRIQQVVRGDSAAYFCASSSRQGLYEKLFFGSGTQLSVL.

J is TRBJ2-7 and V is TRBV4-2; 7 nucleotides agree with TRBD2. V was pared by 1 base and J by 3 bases, with 6 bases of the junction left unmatched. This CDR3 has 15 amino acids. Germline values: CDR1 LGHNA, CDR2 YNFKEQ. In nucleotides, the CDR3 is TGTGCCAGCAGCCAAGTGAGCGGGGCGGGCTACGAGCAGTACTTC. Protein product: CASSQVSGAGYEQYF.

V usage is TRBV5-4 and J usage is TRBJ2-7; 8 bases align to TRBD1. J gave up 9 bases and V 4 bases, and 6 bases lay outside the gene matches. The CDR3 length is 12 residues. Germline CDR1 SGHNT, CDR2 YYREEE (reference sequence). The CDR3 protein is CASSDDRGGQYF. CDR3 sequence (DNA): TGTGCCAGCAGCGACGACAGGGGCGGGCAGTACTTC.